This T cell receptor beta chain was identified in a study of cytomegalovirus exposure and HLA in healthy donors (dated by TCRdb to 2017 to 2019). Regarding the study in general: An earlier analysis of about 530 of the donors reported 276 Gb of sequence data and 117 million unique TCR beta sequences obtained from around 180 million T cells. An early release that covered fewer than 800 HLA-typed donors contained approximately 300 gigabases of sequencing data and roughly 84 million unique TCR sequences. Of the roughly 400 genotyped donors, 70% to 90% were placed in the genetic ancestry cluster associated with self-reported Caucasian donors. The study was designed to test whether signatures of past pathogen exposure could be identified by cataloging public T cell receptors. The T cell repertoires of some 700 subjects were profiled by immunosequencing and related to cytomegalovirus serostatus. Along with the approximately 700-subject first cohort, a separate validation cohort of some 130 different subjects was used. To predict cytomegalovirus infection status, the study brought together high-throughput TCR immunosequencing, statistical association of individual TCRs with disease status, and machine learning. In a later analysis, previously published TCR beta repertoires from 666 donors were re-analyzed and high-resolution HLA genotyping was added so that TCR occurrence patterns could be studied. In the later analysis, no new phenotypic data were used to find candidate immune exposures; instead, reliance was placed on TCR beta sequences and their occurrence across donors. To decide whether each TCR beta V gene segment behaved as functional or pseudogenic, an earlier analysis of fewer than 750 of the donors relied on high-throughput TCR beta sequencing. Alongside the repertoire data, information on donor age, sex, ethnicity and CMV serostatus was compiled. Genome-wide SNP genotypes for about 65% of the roughly 670 donors were used in a later genetic analysis, which treated that subset as a discovery cohort. All discovery cohort repertoires had been generated using a single sequencing platform. HLA typing included class I and class II loci at four-digit resolution. The number of typed donors differed by locus: roughly 620-630 for A, B, C, DRB1 and DQB1; about 520 for DQA1; around 580 for DPA1; and 400 to 480 for DPB1. Because of strong linkage in the cohort, four or five DR-DQ haplotypes were treated as single units for association and clustering. Among roughly 370 genotyped donors of the cohort, an average of 235,054 unique TCR beta nucleotide sequences were sequenced per donor, around a sixth of them non-productive.

Library generation was performed with the immunoSEQ multiplex PCR assay. The multiplex PCR relied on a mix of 60 forward primers for TCR Vbeta segments and 13 reverse primers for TCR Jbeta segments. The CDR3 region of rearranged TCR beta genes was amplified from genomic DNA by a multiplex PCR assay. The amplified TCR beta libraries were sequenced on the Illumina HiSeq System as 87-base-pair reads. Turning to the authors' computational methods: Across the roughly 640 repertoires, a later analysis counted 75 million to 90 million unique TCR beta chains, 9.5 million to 13 million of which were shared by at least two donors. To remove PCR and sequencing errors, raw reads were error-corrected and collapsed into unique sequences using a nearest-neighbor algorithm that merged closely related sequences. CDR3 sequences were aligned to IMGT reference sequences to assign V, D and J gene segments. For a sequence to be retained, at least a six-nucleotide match to both a V gene segment and a J gene segment was required. A rearrangement counted as productive if the CDR3 had no stop codons and remained in frame with V and J, and every other rearrangement counted as non-productive. Following IMGT convention, CDR3 was defined as the stretch from the second conserved V-encoded cysteine to the conserved J-encoded phenylalanine. The earlier analysis of some 550 of the donors excluded any sequence lacking an unambiguous match to a single V gene segment. In an earlier analysis of more than 500 of the donors, a V segment was called functional when productive rearrangements were above 56.7%, and segregating when the standard deviation between donors exceeded 5%. A statistical classification framework was built for diagnosing cytomegalovirus status from the catalog of TCR beta chain sequences. V and J gene assignment, in a later analysis, came from comparing TCR nucleotide sequences with IMGT/GENE-DB human TR gene sequences. Using the TCRdist pipeline, a later analysis assigned CDR3 sequences along with most-parsimonious VDJ recombination scenarios. In a later analysis, each TCR beta chain was defined by its CDR3 amino acid sequence together with its V-gene family, and reads lacking a unique V-gene family were excluded. A later analysis removed roughly 590 highly shared, low-generation-probability nucleotide sequences to deal with suspected cross-contamination and a sequencing artifact. For each public chain, a later analysis derived a clonal expansion index from normalized ranks of inferred template counts within each repertoire. Generation probabilities in a later analysis came from a VDJ recombination model fitted to out-of-frame rearrangements, and those results were checked against IGoR. In a later analysis, TCR-TCR, TCR-HLA and TCR-CMV co-occurrence was scored with hypergeometric tests, and a repertoire-size bias correction was applied to TCR pairs. False discovery rates were estimated in a later analysis by permuting HLA or CMV assignments 20 times. In a later analysis, co-occurring TCRs were grouped using DBSCAN, and TCRdist sequence similarity was added for clustering within HLA-allele-positive subsets. Co-occurrence clustering excluded repertoires with fewer than 30,000 or more than 120,000 public chains, plus five with anomalous nucleotide sharing. The table was pulled from immuneACCESS by TCRdb, which kept in-frame rearrangements only. Such tables lose some clones; where checked, under half of the loss comes from unresolved V genes, and the rest has no known cause. Clone size and V and J calls were adopted from that table, with D and trimming inferred from the DNA. The table for this sample lists approximately 97,000 clones; around 81% of them were counted only once. About 5.5% of the sample belongs to the ten largest clones.

The cohort was made up of several hundred healthy bone marrow donors. All cohort members were sampled while nominally healthy, although unrecorded immune exposures were likely present. The donor tested CMV seropositive, placing the donor among the approximately 290 seropositive members of the cohort. A peripheral blood sample was collected from each donor, and TCR beta sequencing was performed on peripheral blood mononuclear cells. Genomic DNA was extracted from the blood cell samples with the Qiagen DNeasy Blood Extraction Kit. General conclusions and limits of the study: Only TCR beta chains were sequenced in this cohort, and the absence of alpha or paired-chain data limited detectable features. Sequencing depth was assumed to be roughly uniform across donors in the presence/absence analyses, though that assumption may not hold. A cluster of highly shared sequence variants was judged likely to represent a technical artifact of the sequencing pipeline. About 17 rarely observed V segments, including chromosome 9 orphons, were excluded from the earlier analysis of several hundred of the donors because counts were too low. A later analysis found that TCR association rates varied across HLA loci, with DRB1 alleles showing the most associated TCRs and HLA-C alleles the fewest. In the study, 164 TCR beta chains were listed as associated with cytomegalovirus. Linkage disequilibrium might explain the correlated functional status among segregating V segments, but an unknown experimental factor could not be excluded. In a later analysis, HLA-associated TCR beta chains were found to be more clonally expanded and to have lower generation probabilities than equally common non-associated chains. A later genetic analysis reported fewer N-insertions in productive TCRs among donors in an Asian-associated ancestry cluster than the roughly 690-donor mean. Across donors, most TCR sequences were observed very rarely, whereas some public TCRs were present in many individuals. In a later analysis, some 18,000 TCR beta sequences were associated with specific HLA alleles at a false discovery rate of 0.05. A further reported finding was that TCR beta sequences accurately predicted the HLA-A and HLA-B alleles for most subjects in the first cohort. A few of the identified cytomegalovirus-associated TCR beta chains were confirmed in vitro to be specific for cytomegalovirus antigens. For the cohort, immune exposure information was limited to CMV serostatus. V-gene and J-gene trimming of TCR beta chains was associated with a missense DCLRE1C variant in a later genetic analysis, and the association was replicated in an independent cohort. Strong co-occurrence of HLA alleles, especially DR and DQ, made assigning TCR associations to individual alleles difficult. Broadly in line with IMGT annotations, most TCR beta V segments showed up in productive rearrangements about 87% or about 30% of the time in an earlier analysis of 587 of the donors. In a later analysis, several top co-occurrence clusters were reported to appear linked to parvovirus B19, influenza, CMV and Epstein-Barr virus. It was suggested by the authors that the approach could potentially be generalized to other disease states and immunological phenotypes. Because some donors lacked HLA typing at each locus, the association tests relied only on the typed subset. A later analysis found that most CMV-associated TCR beta chains appeared HLA-restricted, with HLA associations seemingly driven largely by CMV exposure. The classifier was reported to diagnose cytomegalovirus status with high specificity and sensitivity in both the original cohort and the validation cohort.

Comments on this clone: The antigen this receptor binds is unknown. Base qualities are not recorded, but no much larger clone differs from it by a single base.

The origin of this receptor is a man aged 35 to 55 in good health and CMV-seropositive. Sequencing was performed on PBMCs.

DNA sequence: TGTGCCAGCAGCCTCTCCGGGGGGATAGAAAATGAGCAGTTCTTC. This sequence encodes CASSLSGGIENEQFF. The chain is encoded by TRBV6-4 joined to TRBJ2-1; the junction holds 7 bases that match TRBD2. For CDR1 and CDR2, the germline V gene lists MRHNA and SNTAGT. The CDR3 goes from the cysteine to the phenylalanine over 15 residues. Only the CDR3 DNA is retained, 45 bases long and in frame from the first base. Trimming removed 6 bases from V and 7 bases from J; the gene matches leave 12 bases unexplained.